This TCR beta chain was found in a study of blood T cell repertoires in COVID-19. About the research overall: Spain, Italy and the United States supplied samples that represented acute and convalescent COVID-19. The cDNA or gDNA used as material had been derived from T cells, B-cell-depleted T cells, or PBMCs.

The germline CDR1 and CDR2 sequences are LGHDT and YNNKEL (reference sequence). The V and J ends lost 5 bases and 8 bases, in that order; junction bases with no gene match: 10. The CDR3 covers 15 residues. In the original processing: Counts of nucleated cells, estimated from reference gene primer amplification, were obtained. Measured with immunoSEQ multiplex PCR; TCRdb has only the in-frame clones, and not every one. V and J calls plus clone size are reproduced from that table; the DNA served to infer D and trimming. The sample lists 100,000 to 150,000 clones; about 88% were seen once. Sequenced: peripheral blood. The rearrangement joins TRBV3-1 (or the pseudogene TRBV3-2) to TRBJ1-2; 11 bases line up with TRBD1. The TCR was taken from a woman of 80 years or more with acute or convalescent COVID-19. The CDR3 nucleotides are TGTGCCAGCAGCTCAACCGGACAGGGGGCTGGAGGCTACACCTTC. This gives the protein CASSSTGQGAGGYTF.